The clone carrying this T cell receptor beta chain was counted many times. Its target is unknown. Time point defined: sample taken at primary tumor resection. The donors comprised 60 to 85 untreated early-stage non-small cell lung cancer patients. Unsorted whole RNA samples from tumor, nontumor lung or frozen PBMC were sequenced. A distinct unique molecular identifier was carried by each TCR cDNA molecule. TCRdb processed the 5' RACE reads anew with MiXCR; each CDR3 protein has one entry. The sample consists of more than 2,500 distinct CDR3 sequences, roughly a tenth of them appearing once. The data are from a study of spatial heterogeneity in lung cancer. About the study: Matched bulk RNA-seq yielded a T cell transcriptional module score. Counts of TCR transcripts in tumor regions correlated strongly with that score. General study points: The study found that expanded intratumoral alpha and beta TCR counts tracked tumor mutation counts.

The material was lung tumor tissue, obtained at surgery. The sequence was collected from a female donor with early-stage non-small cell lung cancer.

The CDR3 loop reads CASTGLAGGEQFF. The CDR3 DNA reads TGCGCCAGCACCGGACTAGCGGGGGGTGAGCAGTTCTTC. The genes are TRBV5-1 and TRBJ2-1; 14 nucleotides align to TRBD2. The CDR3 runs to 13 residues. The junction had 2 bases not matched to a gene; V was cut back by 6 bases and J by 9 bases. Looked up from germline, CDR1 is SGHRS and CDR2 is YFSETQ.